Listed here are 9 T cell receptor beta chains from one sample, sequenced in a study of blood T cell repertoires in COVID-19. Sequencing was performed with immunoSEQ multiplex PCR; in TCRdb, only in-frame clones are kept and a portion is missing. The data show about 310,000 clones, over 75% seen once. Material: PBMCs or T cells enriched from blood (not recorded which). The receptor set was obtained from a woman between 35 and 50 years old who had recovered from COVID-19.

The CDR3 bases are TGCGCCAGCAGTGAAAGGGACTCGGGGCCCCAGCATTTT. Translated: CASSERDSGPQHF. V usage is TRBV10-2 and J usage is TRBJ1-5; D may be TRBD1 (5 bases). The V gene's germline CDR1 is WSHSY and CDR2 SAAADI. The CDR3 runs to 13 residues. V was cut by 3 bases and J by 9 bases, with 12 bases left in between.

The rearrangement joins TRBV29-1 to TRBJ2-7, with no clear D. Germline-derived CDR1 and CDR2 are SQVTM and ANQGSEA. Trimming took 5 bases from V and 3 from J, leaving 17 bases between them. This CDR3 is built from 14 residues. The CDR3 DNA is TGCAGCGTTCCCATAGAACCCTCGGGCTACGAGCAGTACTTC. It encodes CSVPIEPSGYEQYF.

V gene TRBV19 combines with J gene TRBJ1-1, with 7 bases identical to TRBD1. The CDR3 length is 13 residues. Germline trimming cut 3 bases from V and 5 bases from J; bases unmatched to any gene: 3. Germline CDR1 is LNHDA and CDR2 is SQIVND (reference sequence). CDR3 protein: CASSIDRVTEAFF. The DNA of the CDR3 is TGTGCCAGTAGTATCGACAGGGTGACTGAAGCTTTCTTT.

The chain employs TRBV10-3 and TRBJ2-1, with 7 bases matching TRBD2. Unmatched junction bases numbered 6, after V lost 6 bases and J lost 7 bases. The V gene's germline CDR1 is ENHRY and CDR2 SYGVKD. The CDR3 covers 13 residues. DNA of the CDR3: TGTGCCATCAGCCTGGGGGGGAGTAATGAGCAGTTCTTC. This encodes CAISLGGSNEQFF.

The chain couples TRBV7-9 to TRBJ1-4; D unresolved. In germline, CDR1 is SEHNR, CDR2 FQNEAQ (reference sequence). CDR3 size: 16 residues. V was shortened by 4 bases and J by 6 bases, with 18 bases between the two germline ends. The CDR3 loop is CASSSATPGEHEKLFF. The CDR3 DNA follows: TGTGCCAGCAGCTCCGCCACACCCGGGGAGCATGAAAAACTGTTTTTT.

V and J are TRBV27 and TRBJ1-5, with D possibly being TRBD1 (6 bases). CDR1 and CDR2 from the germline V gene are MNHEY and SMNVEV (reference sequence). The length of the CDR3 is 16 residues. Trimming stripped 5 bases from V and 2 bases from J, with 16 bases between. This CDR3 is CASSNIGTRGNQPQHF. The CDR3 coding sequence is TGTGCCAGCAGTAACATCGGGACACGGGGCAATCAGCCCCAGCATTTT.

V and J are TRBV11-3 and TRBJ1-4, with TRBD1 matching over 7 bases. Germline CDR1 reads SGHNT; CDR2 reads YENEEA. Trimming cost V 5 bases and J 2 bases; bases outside gene matches: 5. CDR3 size: 15 residues. CDR3 in amino acids: CASSLDRATNEKLFF. In DNA form, the CDR3 reads TGTGCCAGCAGCCTTGACAGGGCTACTAATGAAAAACTGTTTTTT. The full variable domain, in which reference TRBV11-3 and TRBJ1-4 provide the parts outside the CDR3, is EAGVVQSPRYKIIEKKQPVAFWCNPISGHNTLYWYLQNLGQGPELLIRYENEEAVDDSQLPKDRFSAERLKGVDSTLKIQPAELGDSAVYLCASSLDRATNEKLFFGSGTQLSVL.

The J gene is TRBJ1-1, the V gene TRBV9, with D unclear. Looked up from germline, CDR1 is SGDLS and CDR2 is YYNGEE. The ends were cut back, 3 bases at V and 4 bases at J, with 16 bases in the middle. The CDR3 totals 15 residues. The CDR3 here is CASSALIIEGTEAFF. The CDR3 DNA sequence: TGTGCCAGCAGCGCCTTAATAATCGAGGGCACTGAAGCTTTCTTT.

The V call is TRBV28, the J call TRBJ2-3, with 13 positions matching TRBD2. The CDR3 is made up of 17 amino acids. The J segment lost 2 bases and the V segment lost 5 bases, leaving 7 bases of the junction unmatched. Germline lookup yields CDR1 MDHEN and CDR2 SYDVKM. CDR3 DNA: TGTGCCAGCAGTATACCACTAGCGGGGGGGTTCACAGATACGCAGTATTTT. It encodes CASSIPLAGGFTDTQYF.